These T cell receptor beta chains were read from a single sample in a study of STAT3 mutations in large granular lymphocyte leukemia. Assay used: immunoSEQ multiplex PCR; TCRdb lists only in-frame clones, some missing. Among about 7,800 clones, about nine tenths were seen once, and the ten largest hold about half. Specimen: peripheral blood mononuclear cells. The receptors were gathered from a man aged 50 or older with T-cell large granular lymphocyte leukemia. Some clones in this sample may be carry-over from other donors' samples. Both conserved end residues are part of each CDR3. The D gene is left open where the match is weak. Clone size appears in some rows only: once, few, many, or a class for an expanded clone.

TRBV25-1	-	-	TRBJ1-6	CASMHGGPYNSPLHF	TGTGCCAGCATGCACGGGGGACCCTATAATTCACCCCTCCACTTT
TRBV4-3	-	-	TRBJ1-1	CASSQGIDARMNTEAFF	TGCGCCAGCAGCCAAGGGATCGACGCGCGAATGAACACTGAAGCTTTCTTT
TRBV7-3	-	-	TRBJ2-3	CASSLRGQLGGHPTDTQYF	TGTGCCAGCAGCCTAAGAGGGCAACTCGGGGGGCACCCGACAGATACGCAGTATTTT
TRBV11-2	-	-	TRBJ1-1	CASSLEPGVRAEAFF	TGTGCCAGCAGCTTAGAGCCAGGGGTTCGCGCTGAAGCTTTCTTT
TRBV4-3	few	-	TRBJ2-7	CASSQDGNGRGSYEQYF	TGCGCCAGCAGCCAAGATGGGAACGGGAGAGGCTCCTACGAGCAGTACTTC
TRBV27	-	-	TRBJ2-6	CASSPLGGANVLTF	TGTGCCAGCAGTCCCCTGGGTGGGGCCAACGTCCTGACTTTC
TRBV27	once	-	TRBJ1-2	CASSSLGGARHYGYTF	TGTGCCAGCAGTTCCCTAGGGGGGGCGCGACACTATGGCTACACCTTC
TRBV5-1	-	TRBD1	TRBJ2-4	CASSLQGGAENIQYF	TGCGCCAGCAGCTTGCAAGGGGGCGCGGAAAACATTCAGTACTTC
TRBV18	-	TRBD1	TRBJ1-2	CASSDRDRASLRRGYTF	TGTGCCAGCTCCGACAGGGACAGGGCTTCCCTACGACGTGGCTACACCTTC
TRBV5-4	-	-	TRBJ2-2	CASSSVDTGELFF	TGTGCCAGCAGCTCCGTGGACACCGGGGAGCTGTTTTTT
TRBV14	-	-	TRBJ2-7	CASSPTSAGEQYF	TGTGCCAGCAGCCCGACTAGTGCCGGCGAGCAGTACTTC
TRBV19	-	-	TRBJ2-1	CASSPRDSLIGQFF	TGTGCCAGTAGTCCTAGGGATTCGCTAATCGGGCAGTTCTTC
TRBV4-1	-	-	TRBJ1-5	CASSRPEISNQPQHF	TGCGCCAGCAGCCGGCCCGAGATTAGCAATCAGCCCCAGCATTTT
TRBV27	-	-	TRBJ2-7	CASSSLGQFYEQYF	TGTGCCAGCAGTTCCCTCGGGCAGTTCTACGAGCAGTACTTC
TRBV5-1	-	-	TRBJ2-5	CASSLRETQYF	TGCGCCAGCAGCTTGAGAGAGACCCAGTACTTC
TRBV29-1	-	TRBD1	TRBJ2-1	CSVPTGGGFYNEQFF	TGCAGCGTGCCGACAGGGGGAGGGTTTTACAATGAGCAGTTCTTC
TRBV10-2	-	TRBD2	TRBJ2-7	CASRAGLAGAYEQYF	TGCGCCAGCAGAGCGGGACTAGCGGGAGCCTACGAGCAGTACTTC
TRBV30	-	-	TRBJ1-1	CAWSAGTALRTEAFF	TGTGCCTGGAGTGCAGGGACGGCCCTGAGGACTGAAGCTTTCTTT
TRBV19	-	-	TRBJ1-1	CASSPRWTEAFF	TGTGCCAGTAGTCCTAGGTGGACTGAAGCTTTCTTT
TRBV10-1	-	-	TRBJ2-1	CARAEQFF	TGCGCCAGGGCGGAGCAGTTCTTC
TRBV27	-	TRBD1	TRBJ1-3	CASSLSFRGQGTGNTIYF	TGTGCCAGCAGTTTATCTTTTCGGGGACAGGGAACAGGAAACACCATATATTTT
TRBV14	-	-	TRBJ1-1	CASSQDRGLSEAFF	TGTGCCAGCAGCCAAGATCGGGGGCTGTCTGAAGCTTTCTTT
TRBV2	few	-	TRBJ1-6	CASSEERPNSPLHF	TGTGCCAGCAGTGAAGAACGGCCTAATTCACCCCTCCACTTT
TRBV6-5	-	-	TRBJ2-7	CASSYSGLNEQYF	TGTGCCAGCAGTTACTCGGGGCTGAACGAGCAGTACTTC
TRBV9	-	-	TRBJ1-2	CASSVGPLHGYTF	TGTGCCAGCAGCGTAGGCCCACTACATGGCTACACCTTC
TRBV4-1	once	TRBD2	TRBJ2-7	CASSQGGGTSREQYF	TGCGCCAGCAGCCAAGGAGGTGGGACTAGTCGCGAGCAGTACTTC
TRBV19	-	-	TRBJ1-5	CASSIAIYSNQPQHF	TGTGCCAGTAGTATCGCCATATATAGCAATCAGCCCCAGCATTTT
TRBV5-8	-	TRBD1	TRBJ1-6	CASSLIPGQGGSPLHF	TGTGCCAGCAGCTTAATCCCGGGACAGGGAGGTTCACCCCTCCACTTT
TRBV10-3	-	TRBD1	TRBJ2-7	CAIFQDRVNEQYF	TGTGCCATCTTCCAGGACAGGGTTAACGAGCAGTACTTC
TRBV19	-	-	TRBJ2-2	CASNGGPASGELFF	TGTGCCAGTAATGGAGGTCCGGCCTCCGGGGAGCTGTTTTTT
TRBV9	-	-	TRBJ1-1	CASSLGSGESGTEAFF	TGTGCCAGCAGCTTGGGGTCTGGGGAAAGTGGCACTGAAGCTTTCTTT
TRBV4-2	-	-	TRBJ2-1	CASSLSGDNEQFF	TGTGCCAGCAGCCTTAGTGGCGACAATGAGCAGTTCTTC
TRBV9	-	-	TRBJ2-3	CASSVAAGQRPDTQYF	TGTGCCAGCAGCGTAGCTGCGGGACAAAGGCCGGATACGCAGTATTTT
TRBV11-2	-	-	TRBJ2-2	CASSFSSGYTGELFF	TGTGCCAGCAGCTTCAGTAGCGGATACACCGGGGAGCTGTTTTTT
TRBV2	once	-	TRBJ2-7	CASSESRGSPYEQYF	TGTGCCAGCAGTGAATCGAGGGGGTCCCCCTACGAGCAGTACTTC
TRBV6-4	-	-	TRBJ2-5	CASSVGAQETQYF	TGTGCCAGCAGTGTCGGGGCACAAGAGACCCAGTACTTC
TRBV5-6	-	TRBD2	TRBJ2-3	CASSWGLVVAGMDTQYF	TGTGCCAGCAGCTGGGGTTTGGTTGTAGCGGGAATGGATACGCAGTATTTT
TRBV7-9	-	-	TRBJ2-2	CASSLSTGELFF	TGTGCCAGCAGCTTATCCACCGGGGAGCTGTTTTTT
TRBV5-1	-	-	TRBJ2-6	CASRPWAGANVLTF	TGCGCCAGCAGGCCATGGGCTGGGGCCAACGTCCTGACTTTC
TRBV7-9	-	TRBD2	TRBJ2-7	CASSRNPAGTRQYEQYF	TGTGCCAGCAGCCGGAATCCAGCGGGGACCCGCCAATACGAGCAGTACTTC
TRBV5-1	-	-	TRBJ2-2	CASSLDAAGNTGELFF	TGCGCCAGCAGCTTGGATGCGGCAGGGAACACCGGGGAGCTGTTTTTT
TRBV7-9	-	-	TRBJ2-7	CASTSLGYEQYF	TGTGCCAGCACGTCCCTTGGGTACGAGCAGTACTTC
TRBV5-4	-	-	TRBJ2-1	CASRGQGRLLSYNEQFF	TGTGCCAGTCGAGGGCAGGGGCGGCTTCTCTCCTACAATGAGCAGTTCTTC
TRBV19	-	-	TRBJ2-6	CASSIIYSGANVLTF	TGTGCCAGTAGTATAATCTACTCTGGGGCCAACGTCCTGACTTTC
TRBV10-2	-	-	TRBJ2-1	CASSEDRGYNEQFF	TGCGCCAGCAGTGAGGACCGGGGTTACAATGAGCAGTTCTTC
TRBV9	-	-	TRBJ2-7	CASSVEGAYEQYF	TGTGCCAGCAGCGTAGAAGGTGCCTACGAGCAGTACTTC
TRBV5-6	-	-	TRBJ1-2	CASSLGTTNYGYTF	TGTGCCAGCAGCTTAGGGACAACTAACTATGGCTACACCTTC
TRBV5-1	-	-	TRBJ2-3	CASFRSSAPDTQYF	TGCGCCAGCTTTCGGTCTTCAGCCCCAGATACGCAGTATTTT
TRBV6-6	-	-	TRBJ1-1	CASSSTENTEAFF	TGTGCCAGCAGTTCCACAGAGAACACTGAAGCTTTCTTT